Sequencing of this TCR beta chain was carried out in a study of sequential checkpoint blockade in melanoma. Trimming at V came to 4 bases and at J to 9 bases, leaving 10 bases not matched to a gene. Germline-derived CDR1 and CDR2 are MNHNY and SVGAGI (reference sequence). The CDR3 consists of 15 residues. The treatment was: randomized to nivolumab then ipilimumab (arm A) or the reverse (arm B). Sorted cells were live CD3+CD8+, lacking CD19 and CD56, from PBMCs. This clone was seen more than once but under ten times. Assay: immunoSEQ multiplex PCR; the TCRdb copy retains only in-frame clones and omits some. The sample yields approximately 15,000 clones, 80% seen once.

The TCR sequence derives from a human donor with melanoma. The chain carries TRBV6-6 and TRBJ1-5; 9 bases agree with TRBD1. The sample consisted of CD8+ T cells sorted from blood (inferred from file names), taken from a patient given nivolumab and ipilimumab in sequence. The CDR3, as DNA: TGTGCCAGCAGTTGGACAGGGGCCCAATTTCTGCCCCAGCATTTT. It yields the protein CASSWTGAQFLPQHF.